These T cell receptor beta chains were read from a single sample in a study of T cell responses to AZD1222 COVID-19 vaccine. Libraries were prepared by immunoSEQ multiplex PCR; TCRdb keeps only in-frame clonotypes and omits some of them. The table lists around 26,000 clones, approximately 88% of them singletons. The material sequenced was peripheral blood, taken 28 days after the second AZD1222 dose. These receptors were taken from an adult who received the AZD1222 COVID-19 vaccine. CDR3s include the opening cysteine and the closing phenylalanine or tryptophan. A D gene is named only where the DNA matches it firmly. A row's size may be missing; if present it is once, few, many or a size class.

v_call	cdr3_length	clone_size	j_call	d_call	cdr3_nt	cdr3_aa
TRBV6-2/TRBV6-3	13	NA	TRBJ1-1	NA	TGTGCCAGCAGTTACTTGGCGAACACTGAAGCTTTCTTT	CASSYLANTEAFF
TRBV5-1	14	NA	TRBJ1-5	NA	TGCGCCAGCAGCTTGGAGGGGGGGAATCAGCCCCAGCATTTT	CASSLEGGNQPQHF
TRBV19	17	NA	TRBJ2-2	TRBD2	TGTGCCAGTAGGAACCTAGCGGGGGAGACGAACACCGGGGAGCTGTTTTTT	CASRNLAGETNTGELFF
TRBV12-3/TRBV12-4	13	NA	TRBJ2-2	NA	TGTGCCAGCAGCCCTCCCAACACCGGGGAGCTGTTTTTT	CASSPPNTGELFF
TRBV6-6	11	NA	TRBJ2-3	NA	TGTGCCAGCGAGGGCTCCGATACGCAGTATTTT	CASEGSDTQYF
TRBV6-5	15	NA	TRBJ1-1	NA	TGTGCCAGCAGTCCGGGACACACCTTTTGGACTGAAGCTTTCTTT	CASSPGHTFWTEAFF
TRBV2	10	NA	TRBJ1-2	NA	TGTGCCAGCGGATTTGATGGCTACACCTTC	CASGFDGYTF
TRBV5-1	15	NA	TRBJ2-5	TRBD1	TGCGCCAGCAGCTTAGGTTCAGGGGGTAGGGAGACCCAGTACTTC	CASSLGSGGRETQYF
TRBV12-3/TRBV12-4	13	NA	TRBJ2-7	NA	TGTGCCAGCAGTTATACCCACTCCTACGAGCAGTACTTC	CASSYTHSYEQYF
TRBV6-1	19	NA	TRBJ1-5	TRBD1	TGTGCCAGCAGTGACGAACAGGGGCGGAGGGTATATAGCAATCAGCCCCAGCATTTT	CASSDEQGRRVYSNQPQHF
TRBV19	13	NA	TRBJ1-6	NA	TGTGCCAGTAGAGAGGACCCAAATTCACCCCTCCACTTT	CASREDPNSPLHF
TRBV29-1	13	NA	TRBJ1-2	TRBD1	TGCAGCGTTCTTGGGACAGGGCCATATGGCTACACCTTC	CSVLGTGPYGYTF
TRBV7-8	15	NA	TRBJ2-3	NA	TGTGCCAGCAGCTTAGCGGACTTACCCACAGATACGCAGTATTTT	CASSLADLPTDTQYF
TRBV6-5	14	once	TRBJ1-1	NA	TGTGCCAGCAGCTTAGCAGTCCTGAACACTGAAGCTTTCTTT	CASSLAVLNTEAFF
TRBV7-2	17	NA	TRBJ1-2	TRBD1	TGTGCCAGCAGCTCCCGCGGGACAGGGCCTACTCCCTATGGCTACACCTTC	CASSSRGTGPTPYGYTF
TRBV7-9	15	few	TRBJ2-1	TRBD2	TGTGCCAGCAGCTTTCAGCGGGGGGTCTACAATGAGCAGTTCTTC	CASSFQRGVYNEQFF
TRBV9	13	NA	TRBJ1-3	NA	TGTGCCAGCAGCTCAGACTCTGGAAACACCATATATTTT	CASSSDSGNTIYF
TRBV13	17	few	TRBJ2-1	TRBD2	TGTGCCAGCAGCTTGATCGGTGCGGGGGGTGGCTACAATGAGCAGTTCTTC	CASSLIGAGGGYNEQFF
TRBV5-6	15	NA	TRBJ1-1	NA	TGTGCCAGCAGCCGGACGGGGTATGCGAACACTGAAGCTTTCTTT	CASSRTGYANTEAFF
TRBV5-4	16	NA	TRBJ2-2	NA	TGTGCCAGCAGCCTCCCCAGGGCCTCGAACACCGGGGAGCTGTTTTTT	CASSLPRASNTGELFF
TRBV28	16	NA	TRBJ1-1	NA	TGTGCCAGCAGCCCCGTGGGGTTAGGGTCGTATAGTGAAGCTTTCTTT	CASSPVGLGSYSEAFF
TRBV29-1	15	NA	TRBJ2-2	NA	TGCAGCGTTTCCGTCGGGGGGCCTAACACCGGGGAGCTGTTTTTT	CSVSVGGPNTGELFF
TRBV27	13	NA	TRBJ1-2	NA	TGTGCCAGCAGTTCCACAGGGCACTATGGCTACACCTTC	CASSSTGHYGYTF
TRBV19	16	NA	TRBJ2-7	TRBD1	TGTGCCAGTAGTGCGCCACGGGGACAGGGATCCTACGAGCAGTACTTC	CASSAPRGQGSYEQYF
TRBV19	13	NA	TRBJ2-7	NA	TGTGCCACCCGAGGGGGATTGACCTACGAGCAGTACTTC	CATRGGLTYEQYF
TRBV7-6	16	NA	TRBJ2-5	TRBD1	TGTGCCAGCAGCTCGGGACAGGGGGCGATAGGAGAGACCCAGTACTTC	CASSSGQGAIGETQYF
TRBV27	17	few	TRBJ2-1	TRBD2	TGTGCCAGCAGTTTTAGCGGGGGGATTCGGGTCGACAATGAGCAGTTCTTC	CASSFSGGIRVDNEQFF
TRBV19	23	NA	TRBJ1-1	TRBD1	TGTGCCAGTAGTCCTAGCGGGACAGGGCATGTTTCGGGCCTCGTTAGGGTGAACACTGAAGCTTTCTTT	CASSPSGTGHVSGLVRVNTEAFF
TRBV3-1/TRBV3-2	13	NA	TRBJ2-7	TRBD1	TGTGCCAGCAGCATCGGACAGGGCCACGAGCAGTACTTC	CASSIGQGHEQYF
TRBV5-1	16	NA	TRBJ1-2	NA	TGCGCCAGCAGCTTGGAGTCAGTTGAGACGGATTATGGCTACACCTTC	CASSLESVETDYGYTF
TRBV7-2	13	NA	TRBJ1-1	NA	TGTGCCAGCAGCTTATCAGGGAACACTGAAGCTTTCTTT	CASSLSGNTEAFF
TRBV6-5	13	NA	TRBJ1-2	NA	TGTGCCAGCTGCGCCGGCAGAGGCTATGGCTACACCTTC	CASCAGRGYGYTF
TRBV7-3	13	NA	TRBJ2-7	NA	TGTGCCAGCAGCTTAAACCCTGAGGGCGAGCAGTACTTC	CASSLNPEGEQYF
TRBV6-1	14	NA	TRBJ2-5	NA	TGTGCCAGCAGTGAAGCGGGGATCCAGGAGACCCAGTACTTC	CASSEAGIQETQYF
TRBV6-1	16	NA	TRBJ2-7	TRBD1	TGTGCCAGCAGTGAAGCGCCGGGACAGGGACCCTACGAGCAGTACTTC	CASSEAPGQGPYEQYF
TRBV6-1	17	NA	TRBJ1-5	TRBD1	TGTGCCAGCAGTGAATGGCGCATGGGACAGGGCTATCAGCCCCAGCATTTT	CASSEWRMGQGYQPQHF
TRBV7-9	13	NA	TRBJ2-7	TRBD2	TGTGCCAGCAGCCCAGTAGCGGGGAACGAGCAGTACTTC	CASSPVAGNEQYF
TRBV10-3	16	NA	TRBJ2-6	NA	TGTGCCATCAGTGAGTCACGGGGATCTGGGGCCAACGTCCTGACTTTC	CAISESRGSGANVLTF
TRBV7-2	16	NA	TRBJ1-3	NA	TGTGCCAGCAGCTTATCGGCAGGGAACTCTGGAAACACCATATATTTT	CASSLSAGNSGNTIYF
TRBV6-2/TRBV6-3	15	once	TRBJ2-5	NA	TGTGCCAGCAACCCTCCAGGGGGGGGGCAAGAGACCCAGTACTTC	CASNPPGGGQETQYF
TRBV2	15	NA	TRBJ2-5	TRBD2	TGTGCCAGCGACATCACAACCGGGACTAGCGGGACCCAGTACTTC	CASDITTGTSGTQYF
TRBV6-2/TRBV6-3	17	NA	TRBJ2-5	NA	TGTGCCAGCAGTTACACCCAATTACGACTAGACCAAGAGACCCAGTACTTC	CASSYTQLRLDQETQYF
TRBV6-1	16	few	TRBJ1-6	NA	TGTGCCAGCAGTGGGCCGGGGGGCGCGGACAATTCACCCCTCCACTTT	CASSGPGGADNSPLHF
TRBV12-3/TRBV12-4	13	NA	TRBJ2-5	TRBD1	TGTGCCAGCAGGGGGACAGGGACGGAGACCCAGTACTTC	CASRGTGTETQYF
TRBV19	11	NA	TRBJ1-3	NA	TGTGCCAGTAGCCTCGTTGACACCATATATTTT	CASSLVDTIYF
TRBV5-1	14	once	TRBJ1-2	TRBD1	TGCGCCAGCAGTAACGGGGACAGGGTATATGGCTACACCTTC	CASSNGDRVYGYTF
TRBV12-3/TRBV12-4	13	NA	TRBJ2-1	NA	TGTGCCAGCAGTCTGGACGTCGACAATGAGCAGTTCTTC	CASSLDVDNEQFF
TRBV4-2	17	NA	TRBJ2-1	TRBD2	TGTGCCAGCAGCCCGAAAGGGAGCGGGGGGGCCGAGCATGAGCAGTTCTTC	CASSPKGSGGAEHEQFF
TRBV4-1	14	NA	TRBJ1-2	NA	TGCGCCAGCAGCCAAGATCCGGGGGTCTATGGCTACACCTTC	CASSQDPGVYGYTF
TRBV18	18	NA	TRBJ2-6	NA	TGTGCCAGCTCACCGAAACCCGGGATTCTCTCTGGGGCCAACGTCCTGACTTTC	CASSPKPGILSGANVLTF
TRBV20-1	15	NA	TRBJ2-7	NA	TGCAGTGCTAGTGCGGGCCTAGGGACCTCCTACGAGCAGTACTTC	CSASAGLGTSYEQYF
TRBV4-1	15	NA	TRBJ1-1	NA	TGCGCCAGCAGCCAAGTTCAAGGACCGGACACTGAAGCTTTCTTT	CASSQVQGPDTEAFF
TRBV7-2	14	once	TRBJ2-7	TRBD1	TGTGCCAGCCAAAGGGGGGGACAGGGGTCCGAGCAGTACTTC	CASQRGGQGSEQYF
TRBV19	13	NA	TRBJ2-7	NA	TGTGCCAGTAGGAATACAGGGACCCACGAGCAGTACTTC	CASRNTGTHEQYF
TRBV18	14	NA	TRBJ1-5	TRBD1	TGTGCCAGCTCCCCGGGACAGTCCAATCAGCCCCAGCATTTT	CASSPGQSNQPQHF
TRBV10-3	14	few	TRBJ1-2	NA	TGTGCCATCAGTGTTATCCAACAGGGCCGTGGCTACACCTTC	CAISVIQQGRGYTF